This TCR beta chain was observed in a study of T cell responses to AZD1222 COVID-19 vaccine. Here immunoSEQ multiplex PCR was the method, and the copy in TCRdb shows in-frame clones only, minus some. Seen here are approximately 210,000 clones, just over 90% observed once, and the top ten hold approximately 3.7%. This CDR3 is built from 13 residues. Germline loops: CDR1 SGDLS, CDR2 YYNGEE. Trimming removed 3 bases from V and 8 bases from J, with 14 bases in between. The sequencing used peripheral blood, collected 28 days after the second AZD1222 dose. The sequence was obtained from an adult who received the AZD1222 COVID-19 vaccine. V gene TRBV9 combines with J gene TRBJ1-2, with a possible D match to TRBD1 (6 bases). CDR3 DNA: TGTGCCAGCAGCGGGGAGAGGACAGTGGGCTACACCTTC. This codes for CASSGERTVGYTF.